Listed here are 17 T cell receptor beta chains from one sample, sequenced in a study of T cell responses to AZD1222 COVID-19 vaccine. Assay: immunoSEQ multiplex PCR; the TCRdb copy retains only in-frame clones and omits some. Among 150,000 to 200,000 clones listed, about 92% were seen once. Sequenced here: peripheral blood, sampled 28 days after the second AZD1222 dose. All receptors derive from an adult who received the AZD1222 COVID-19 vaccine.

V gene TRBV10-3 combines with J gene TRBJ1-5; the D gene is possibly TRBD1 (5 bases). V lost 2 bases and J 6 bases, leaving 8 bases between the germline ends. The germline V gene encodes CDR1 ENHRY and CDR2 SYGVKD. This CDR3 is 13 amino acids long. In DNA, the CDR3 is TGTGCCATCAGTGAGGAGCAGGGTCAGCCCCAGCATTTT. This encodes CAISEEQGQPQHF.

The rearrangement uses TRBV5-4 and TRBJ2-5, with unresolved D. CDR1 is SGHNT and CDR2 is YYREEE in the germline V gene (reference sequence). This CDR3 spans 11 amino acids. V was cut by 4 bases and J by 1 base, with 2 bases left in between. The chain's CDR3 is CASSAQETQYF. CDR3 sequence (DNA): TGTGCCAGCAGCGCCCAAGAGACCCAGTACTTC.

CDR3: CASSETGMNTEAFF. DNA for the CDR3: TGTGCCAGCAGTGAAACAGGGATGAACACTGAAGCTTTCTTT. The chain is built from TRBV6-1 and TRBJ1-1; weak D call: TRBD1 (6 bases). V was clipped by 2 bases and J by 0 bases, with 7 bases between them. The CDR3 covers 14 residues. Germline lookup yields CDR1 MNHNS and CDR2 SASEGT.

This chain connects TRBV29-1 to TRBJ1-1; D may be TRBD1 (5 bases). Per germline, CDR1 SQVTM and CDR2 ANQGSEA. The CDR3 is 13 amino acids. The V end lost 1 base, the J end lost 1 base, and 7 bases lay between the germline ends. CDR3 bases: TGCAGCGTTGAAGGGGGGTCGAACACTGAAGCTTTCTTT. Its translation is CSVEGGSNTEAFF.

The rearrangement joins TRBV5-5 to TRBJ1-2, with 7 bases matching TRBD1. The CDR3 has 13 residues. The V and J ends lost 3 bases and 4 bases, in that order; junction bases with no gene match: 3. Germline CDR1 SGHKS, CDR2 YYEKEE (reference sequence). CDR3 sequence: CASSSDRFYGYTF. The CDR3 DNA reads TGTGCCAGCAGCTCGGACAGGTTCTATGGCTACACCTTC.

This chain connects TRBV19 to TRBJ1-2, with 9 bases matching TRBD1. Germline V gives CDR1 LNHDA, CDR2 SQIVND (reference sequence). The CDR3 runs to 16 residues. J lost 6 bases, V lost 0 bases, and 8 bases had no gene match. This CDR3 is CASSIEGTGYMNGYTF. The CDR3 region has the DNA TGTGCCAGTAGTATAGAGGGGACAGGGTATATGAATGGCTACACCTTC.

This clone is a singleton in its sample. The chain is built from TRBV27 and TRBJ1-4; the D is unclear. The CDR3 contains 16 residues. Trimming took off 4 bases at V and 6 bases at J, with 18 bases between the two ends. The V gene's germline CDR1 is MNHEY and CDR2 SMNVEV (reference sequence). CDR3: CASSSRLWSGDEKLFF. DNA of the CDR3: TGTGCCAGCAGTTCCCGTTTATGGTCCGGGGATGAAAAACTGTTTTTT. Based on the CDR3 plus reference TRBV27 and TRBJ1-4, the full variable domain is EAQVTQNPRYLITVTGKKLTVTCSQNMNHEYMSWYRQDPGLGLRQIYYSMNVEVTDKGDVPEGYKVSRKEKRNFPLILESPSPNQTSLYFCASSSRLWSGDEKLFFGSGTQLSVL.

The V gene is TRBV9, the J gene TRBJ1-2; a weak D match, TRBD1 (6 bases). The V end lost 4 bases, the J end lost 10 bases, and 17 bases lay between the germline ends. Germline V gene lookup returns CDR1 SGDLS and CDR2 YYNGEE. The CDR3 spans 13 residues. The CDR3 spells CASSPDSWADYTF. The CDR3 DNA reads TGTGCCAGCAGCCCGGACAGTTGGGCCGACTACACCTTC.

This chain uses TRBV5-1 with TRBJ1-1, with a possible D match to TRBD1 (5 bases). The germline gives CDR1 SGHRS, CDR2 YFSETQ. Trimming pared 1 base from V and 1 base from J, leaving 11 bases between. This CDR3 comprises 15 residues. The CDR3, as DNA: TGCGCCAGCAGCTTGATGCCTACAGGGAACACTGAAGCTTTCTTT. It specifies CASSLMPTGNTEAFF.

The V gene is TRBV6-5, the J gene TRBJ2-7; D is unclear. This CDR3 contains 12 residues. V was clipped by 8 bases and J by 0 bases, with 8 bases between them. The germline CDR1 and CDR2 sequences are MNHEY and SVGAGI. In DNA form, the CDR3 reads TGTGCCAGCGCTCTAAGCTCCTACGAGCAGTACTTC. Translating gives CASALSSYEQYF.

The J gene is TRBJ1-5, the V gene TRBV19; TRBD1 agrees at 7 bases. In germline, CDR1 is LNHDA, CDR2 SQIVND (reference sequence). This CDR3 has 12 residues. Germline trimming cut 3 bases from V and 9 bases from J; bases unmatched to any gene: 2. The CDR3 loop reads CASSITGAPQHF. CDR3 in DNA: TGTGCCAGTAGTATTACAGGGGCGCCCCAGCATTTT.

J is TRBJ2-7 and V is TRBV15; perhaps D is TRBD1 or TRBD2 (5 bases each). Germline V gene lookup returns CDR1 LNHNV and CDR2 YYDKDF (reference sequence). The CDR3 is 16 residues long. Trimming cost V 0 bases and J 1 base, with 13 bases left between them. This CDR3 reads CATSRDRGPTSYEQYF. CDR3 DNA sequence: TGTGCCACCAGCAGAGATAGGGGACCGACTTCCTACGAGCAGTACTTC.

The chain joins TRBV5-1 to TRBJ2-7; TRBD1 matches at 7 bases. CDR3 length: 15 amino acids. The germline gives CDR1 SGHRS, CDR2 YFSETQ. Trimming cost V 2 bases and J 0 bases; bases outside gene matches: 5. The CDR3 region is CASSLRQGISYEQYF. The CDR3 DNA follows: TGCGCCAGCAGCTTAAGACAGGGAATCTCCTACGAGCAGTACTTC. The full variable domain, in which reference TRBV5-1 and TRBJ2-7 provide the parts outside the CDR3, is KAGVTQTPRYLIKTRGQQVTLSCSPISGHRSVSWYQQTPGQGLQFLFEYFSETQRNKGNFPGRFSGRQFSNSRSEMNVSTLELGDSALYLCASSLRQGISYEQYFGPGTRLTVT.

The chain employs TRBV6-2 or TRBV6-3 and TRBJ1-2; 10 bases line up with TRBD1. The trim removed 5 bases at V and 8 bases at J, leaving 20 bases unmatched. The germline gives CDR1 MNHEY, CDR2 SVGEGT. CDR3 length: 18 amino acids. The CDR3, as DNA: TGTGCCAGCAGTCAAGGGGACAGGGGTGGGATATTCGCAAGCGGCTACACCTTC. Its translation: CASSQGDRGGIFASGYTF.

The chain carries TRBV9 and TRBJ2-1, with no clear D. This CDR3 spans 16 amino acids. V was shortened by 0 bases and J by 7 bases, with 17 bases between the two germline ends. Germline V gene lookup returns CDR1 SGDLS and CDR2 YYNGEE. CDR3: CASSVEPNNWVNEQFF. CDR3 coding DNA: TGTGCCAGCAGCGTAGAGCCGAACAATTGGGTTAATGAGCAGTTCTTC.

The chain combines TRBV4-2 with TRBJ1-4; tentative D call: TRBD1 (6 bases). The CDR3 spans 16 residues. Germline V gene data show CDR1 as LGHNA and CDR2 as YNFKEQ. Trimming stripped 4 bases from V and 4 bases from J, with 16 bases between. The CDR3 here is CASSRPLPTGNEKLFF. The CDR3 coding sequence is TGTGCCAGCAGCCGACCACTCCCGACAGGTAATGAAAAACTGTTTTTT.

This rearrangement joins TRBV7-9 to TRBJ2-2, with 10 positions matching TRBD2. This CDR3 spans 16 amino acids. V lost 0 bases and J lost 4; bases outside the gene matches: 2. Germline V gives CDR1 SEHNR, CDR2 FQNEAQ (reference sequence). The chain's CDR3 is CASSLAAGGITGELFF. As DNA, the CDR3 is TGTGCCAGCAGCTTAGCAGCGGGGGGGATCACCGGGGAGCTGTTTTTT.